What follows describes a single T cell receptor (beta chain). CDR3 length: 15 amino acids. The germline V and J ends were trimmed by 0 bases and 0 bases, with 11 bases remaining between them. The germline V gene has CDR1 DFQATT and CDR2 SNEGSKA (reference sequence). Random hexamers were used to reverse transcribe an amount of roughly 0.45 to 1 ug RNA. immunoSEQ multiplex PCR amplified TCR beta CDR3 across 54 Vbeta, 13 Jbeta. TCRdb reprocessed the immunoSEQ multiplex PCR reads via MiXCR and lists one record per CDR3 protein. The data show about 110,000 distinct CDR3 sequences, roughly 95% seen once. These data originate in a study of CD8 T cells in Susac syndrome. Study at large: Susac syndrome patients were untreated, on corticosteroids with some adding intravenous immunoglobulin, or on intravenous immunoglobulin only.

TCR beta sequencing was performed on blood CD8+ and CD4+ T cells. This TCR was recovered from a human donor with Susac syndrome. The V and J genes are TRBV20-1 and TRBJ1-1; D not certain. Material: CD8+ T cells from PBMCs. The CDR3 protein is CSARDLEGMNTEAFF. Written as DNA, the CDR3 is TGCAGTGCTAGAGATCTCGAGGGAATGAACACTGAAGCTTTCTTT.